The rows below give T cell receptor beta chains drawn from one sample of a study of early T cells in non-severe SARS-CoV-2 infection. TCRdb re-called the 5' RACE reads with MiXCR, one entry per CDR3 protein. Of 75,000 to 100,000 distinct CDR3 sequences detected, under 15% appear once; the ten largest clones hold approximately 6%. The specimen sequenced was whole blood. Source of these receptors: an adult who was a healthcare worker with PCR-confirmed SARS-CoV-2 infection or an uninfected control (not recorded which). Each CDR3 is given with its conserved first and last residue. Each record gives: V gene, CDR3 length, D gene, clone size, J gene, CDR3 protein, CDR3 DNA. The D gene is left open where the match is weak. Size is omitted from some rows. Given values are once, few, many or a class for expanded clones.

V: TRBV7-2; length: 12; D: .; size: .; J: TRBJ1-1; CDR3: CASSLWNAEAFF; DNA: TGTGCCAGCAGCTTGTGGAATGCTGAAGCTTTCTTT
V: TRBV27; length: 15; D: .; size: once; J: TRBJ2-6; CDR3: CASSLSRSGANVLTF; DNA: TGTGCCAGCAGTTTAAGTCGCTCTGGGGCCAACGTCCTGACTTTC
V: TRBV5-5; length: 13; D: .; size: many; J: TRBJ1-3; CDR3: CASSLDRGNTIYF; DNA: TGTGCCAGCAGCTTGGACAGGGGAAACACCATATATTTT
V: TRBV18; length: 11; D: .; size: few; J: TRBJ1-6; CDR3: CATAAPGPLHF; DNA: TGTGCCACCGCAGCCCCTGGACCCCTCCACTTT
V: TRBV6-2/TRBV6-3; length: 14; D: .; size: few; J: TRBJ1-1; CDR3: CASTFEQVNTEAFF; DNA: TGTGCCAGCACGTTCGAACAGGTGAACACTGAAGCTTTCTTT
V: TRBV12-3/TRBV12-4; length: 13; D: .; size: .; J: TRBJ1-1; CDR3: CASSLLSATEAFF; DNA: TGTGCCAGCAGTTTGTTGTCGGCCACTGAAGCTTTCTTT
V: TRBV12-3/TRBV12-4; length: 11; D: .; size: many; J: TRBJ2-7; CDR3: CASSEGYEQYF; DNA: TGTGCCAGCAGTGAGGGCTACGAGCAGTACTTC
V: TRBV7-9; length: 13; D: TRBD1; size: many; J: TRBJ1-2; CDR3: CASTTGSNYGYTF; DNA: TGTGCCAGTACGACAGGGTCTAACTATGGCTACACCTTC
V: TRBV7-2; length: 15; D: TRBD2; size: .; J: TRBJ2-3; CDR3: CASSSLGGGLGTQYF; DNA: TGTGCCAGCAGCTCCCTTGGGGGAGGGCTAGGTACGCAGTATTTT
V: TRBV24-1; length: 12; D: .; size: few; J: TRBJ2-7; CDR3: CATSDATYEQYF; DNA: TGTGCCACCAGTGATGCTACCTACGAGCAGTACTTC
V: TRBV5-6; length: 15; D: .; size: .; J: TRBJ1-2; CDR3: CASSFTQGANYGYTF; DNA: TGTGCCAGCAGTTTTACACAGGGAGCTAACTATGGCTACACCTTC
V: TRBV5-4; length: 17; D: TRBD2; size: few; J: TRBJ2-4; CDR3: CASSLGVGRASRNIQYF; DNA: TGTGCCAGCAGCTTGGGGGTCGGGAGGGCTTCTAGAAACATTCAGTACTTC
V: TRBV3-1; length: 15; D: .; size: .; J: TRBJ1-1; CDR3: CASSQAGTYLSEAFF; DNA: TGTGCCAGCAGCCAAGCCGGGACATACCTCTCTGAAGCTTTCTTT
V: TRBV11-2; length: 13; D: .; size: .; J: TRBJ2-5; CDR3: CASSLAMQETQYF; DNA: TGTGCCAGCAGCTTAGCCATGCAAGAGACCCAGTACTTC
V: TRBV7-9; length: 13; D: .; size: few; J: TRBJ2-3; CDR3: CASSFLETDTQYF; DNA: TGTGCCAGCAGCTTCTTGGAGACAGATACGCAGTATTTT
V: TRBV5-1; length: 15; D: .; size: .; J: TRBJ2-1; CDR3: CASSLVAGPYNEQFF; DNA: TGCGCCAGCAGCTTGGTAGCAGGGCCCTACAATGAGCAGTTCTTC
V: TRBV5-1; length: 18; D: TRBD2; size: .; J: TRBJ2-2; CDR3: CASSFSSGRALVAGELFF; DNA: TGCGCCAGCAGCTTCTCTAGCGGGAGGGCCCTCGTCGCCGGGGAGCTGTTTTTT
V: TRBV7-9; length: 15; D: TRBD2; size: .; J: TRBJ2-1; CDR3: CASSQLAVSYNEQFF; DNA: TGTGCCAGCAGCCAGCTAGCGGTCTCTTACAATGAGCAGTTCTTC
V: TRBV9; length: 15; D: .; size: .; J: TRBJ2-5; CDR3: CASSVGDVGQETQYF; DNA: TGTGCCAGCAGCGTGGGGGATGTCGGGCAAGAGACCCAGTACTTC
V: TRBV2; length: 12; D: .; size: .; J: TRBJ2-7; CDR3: CASRQAIYEQYF; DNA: TGTGCCAGCCGGCAGGCAATCTACGAGCAGTACTTC
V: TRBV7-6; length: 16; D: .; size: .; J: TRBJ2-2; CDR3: CASSLARHRPTGELFF; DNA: TGTGCCAGCAGCTTAGCCAGGCACCGACCCACCGGGGAGCTGTTTTTT
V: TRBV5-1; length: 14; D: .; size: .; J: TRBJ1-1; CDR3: CASSLAGKNTEAFF; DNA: TGCGCCAGCAGCTTGGCCGGAAAGAACACTGAAGCTTTCTTT
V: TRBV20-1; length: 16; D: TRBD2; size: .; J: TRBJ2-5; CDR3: CSARDRVGREWKTQYF; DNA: TGCAGTGCTAGAGATCGAGTAGGGCGGGAGTGGAAGACCCAGTACTTC
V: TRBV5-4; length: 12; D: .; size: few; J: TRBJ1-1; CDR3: CASSSGTVEAFF; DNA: TGTGCCAGCAGCTCCGGGACCGTTGAAGCTTTCTTT
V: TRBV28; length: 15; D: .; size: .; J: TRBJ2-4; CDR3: CASRIRQNLMGILYF; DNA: TGTGCCAGCAGAATTAGACAGAACCTTATGGGCATTCTGTACTTC
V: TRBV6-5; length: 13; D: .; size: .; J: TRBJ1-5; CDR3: CASTVGGNQPQHF; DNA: TGTGCCAGCACCGTCGGGGGCAATCAGCCCCAGCATTTT
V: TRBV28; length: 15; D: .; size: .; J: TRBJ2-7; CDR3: CASSPVSTVEDEQYF; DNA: TGTGCCAGCAGTCCTGTCTCCACCGTTGAAGACGAGCAGTACTTC
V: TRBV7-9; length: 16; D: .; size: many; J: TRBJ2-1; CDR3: CASSPIGLRSYNEQFF; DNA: TGTGCCAGCAGCCCCATAGGACTCCGCTCCTACAATGAGCAGTTCTTC
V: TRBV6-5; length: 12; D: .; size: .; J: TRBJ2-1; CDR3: CASSEPGPEQFF; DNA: TGTGCCAGCAGTGAACCAGGCCCTGAGCAGTTCTTC
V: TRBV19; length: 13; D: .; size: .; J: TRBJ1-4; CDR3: CASMGKANEKLFF; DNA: TGTGCCAGTATGGGGAAGGCTAATGAAAAACTGTTTTTT
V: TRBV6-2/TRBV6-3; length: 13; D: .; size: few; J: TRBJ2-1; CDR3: CASSQTGRYEQFF; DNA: TGTGCCAGCAGTCAGACAGGCAGGTATGAGCAGTTCTTC
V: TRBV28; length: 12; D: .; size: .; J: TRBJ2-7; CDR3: CASSLSHFEQYF; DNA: TGTGCCAGCAGTTTATCGCACTTCGAGCAGTACTTC
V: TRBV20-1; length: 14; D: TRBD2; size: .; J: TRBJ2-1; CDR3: CSANLAGVANEQFF; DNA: TGCAGTGCTAACCTAGCGGGAGTGGCAAATGAGCAGTTCTTC
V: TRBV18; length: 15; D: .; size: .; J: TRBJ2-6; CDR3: CASSPPLSGANVLTF; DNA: TGTGCCAGCTCACCCCCCCTCTCTGGGGCCAACGTCCTGACTTTC
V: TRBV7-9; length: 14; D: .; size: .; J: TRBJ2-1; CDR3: CASSLSGTTNEQFF; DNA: TGTGCCAGCAGCTTATCAGGAACGACCAATGAGCAGTTCTTC
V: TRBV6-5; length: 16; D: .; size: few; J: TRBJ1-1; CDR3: CASSYSGPGLGTEAFF; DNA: TGTGCCAGCAGTTACTCGGGTCCAGGGTTGGGCACTGAAGCTTTCTTT
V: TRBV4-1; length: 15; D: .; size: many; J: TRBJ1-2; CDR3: CASSQEYGWDYGYTF; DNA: TGCGCCAGCAGCCAAGAATATGGATGGGACTATGGCTACACCTTC
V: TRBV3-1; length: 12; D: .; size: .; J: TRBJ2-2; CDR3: CASSQHSGELFF; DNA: TGTGCCAGCAGCCAACATTCCGGGGAGCTGTTTTTT
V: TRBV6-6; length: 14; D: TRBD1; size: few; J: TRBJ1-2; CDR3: CASSYLTGDYGYTF; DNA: TGTGCCAGCAGTTACTTGACAGGGGACTATGGCTACACCTTC
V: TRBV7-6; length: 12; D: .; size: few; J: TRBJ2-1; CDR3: CASSLASNEQFF; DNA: TGTGCCAGCAGCCTAGCGAGCAATGAGCAGTTCTTC
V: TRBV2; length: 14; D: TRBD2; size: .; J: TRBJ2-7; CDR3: CASSGAGGTYEQYF; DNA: TGTGCCAGCAGTGGAGCGGGAGGTACCTACGAGCAGTACTTC